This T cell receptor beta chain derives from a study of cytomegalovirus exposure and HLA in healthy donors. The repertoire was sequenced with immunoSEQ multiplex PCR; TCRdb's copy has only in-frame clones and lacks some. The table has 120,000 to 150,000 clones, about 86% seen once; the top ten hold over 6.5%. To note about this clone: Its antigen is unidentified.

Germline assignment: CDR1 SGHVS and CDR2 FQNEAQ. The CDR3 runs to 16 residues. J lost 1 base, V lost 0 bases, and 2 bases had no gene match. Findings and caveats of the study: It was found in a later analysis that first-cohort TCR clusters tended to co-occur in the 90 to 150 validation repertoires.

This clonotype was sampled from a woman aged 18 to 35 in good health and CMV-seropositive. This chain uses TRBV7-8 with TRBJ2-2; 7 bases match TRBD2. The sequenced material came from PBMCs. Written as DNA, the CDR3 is TGTGCCAGCAGCTTAGCCGGCGGGAGGAACACCGGGGAGCTGTTTTTT. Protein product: CASSLAGGRNTGELFF. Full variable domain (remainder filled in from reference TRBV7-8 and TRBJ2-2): GAGVSQSPRYKVAKRGQDVALRCDPISGHVSLFWYQQALGQGPEFLTYFQNEAQLDKSGLPSDRFFAERPEGSVSTLKIQRTQQEDSAVYLCASSLAGGRNTGELFFGEGSRLTVL.